Below, one TCR beta chain is given with its context. These data belong to a study of blood T cell repertoires in COVID-19. Overall study: Italy, Spain and the United States were the sources of the convalescent and acute COVID-19 samples. PBMCs, B-cell-depleted T cells, or T cells were the source of the cDNA or gDNA that made up the material.

This table comes from immunoSEQ multiplex PCR, and its TCRdb copy is limited to in-frame clones, with some not included. The sample lists some 120,000 clones; approximately 88% were seen once. The CDR3 runs to 19 residues. From germline, CDR1 is LGHNA and CDR2 YNFKEQ. Germline trimming cut 3 bases from V and 5 bases from J; bases unmatched to any gene: 16. The gene calls are TRBV4-2 and TRBJ2-1, with 10 positions matching TRBD2. This receptor was identified in a woman in her sixties or seventies with acute or convalescent COVID-19. The material sequenced was peripheral blood. The CDR3 DNA is TGTGCCAGCAGCCAGGAAGTACAGCGGGGGGGTCCCAATGACAATGAGCAGTTCTTC. Protein product: CASSQEVQRGGPNDNEQFF.